The 11 T cell receptor beta chains reported below all come from one sample, sequenced in a study of metastatic and nonmetastatic thyroid tumors. TCRdb re-called the PCR reads with MiXCR. The sample consists of 15,000 or so clones, about 4% of them appearing once. Thyroid surgery had not been preceded by any treatment in any patient. The specimen sequenced was tumor tissue. The source is a female donor with papillary thyroid cancer or a benign thyroid nodule (not recorded which). Some clones in this sample may be carry-over from other donors' samples.

There are a few counts of this clone. The rearrangement links TRBV11-1 to TRBJ2-3, with 11 bases matching TRBD2. The germline V gene has CDR1 SGHAT and CDR2 FQDESV (reference sequence). The V and J ends lost 1 base and 5 bases, in that order; junction bases with no gene match: 8. This CDR3 is built from 17 residues. CDR3 loop: CASSLELAGGPGDTQYF. The CDR3 nucleotides are TGTGCCAGCAGCTTAGAGTTAGCGGGAGGGCCAGGAGATACGCAGTATTTT.

The chain combines TRBV6-1 with TRBJ2-7; tentative D call: TRBD2 (5 bases). V lost 2 bases and J 3 bases, leaving 14 bases between the germline ends. CDR3 length: 15 residues. Germline CDR1 reads MNHNS; CDR2 reads SASEGT. CDR3 bases: TGTGCCAGCAGTGAATCACCGGCGGGCAACTACGAGCAGTACTTC. Protein product: CASSESPAGNYEQYF.

This clone occurred a few times. The chain recombines TRBV11-2 with TRBJ1-6; no clear D gene. The V and J ends lost 7 bases and 9 bases respectively, with 19 bases between them. The CDR3 contains 15 residues. CDR1 and CDR2 (germline): SGHAT, FQNNGV. The CDR3 region has the DNA TGTGCCAGCACCCTAAGGGTTTTGGTGGGTTCACCCCTCCACTTT. It is translated as CASTLRVLVGSPLHF.

V and J are TRBV27 and TRBJ1-2; D is undetermined. CDR1 and CDR2 from the germline V gene are MNHEY and SMNVEV (reference sequence). The CDR3 covers 14 residues. Between the trimmed V and J ends, which lost 2 bases and 7 bases, there was a span of 14 bases. The CDR3 here is CASSLVGTRGGYTF. The CDR3 nucleotides read TGTGCCAGCAGTTTAGTGGGCACCCGGGGTGGCTACACCTTC.

This sequence joins TRBV5-1 and TRBJ1-2; no definite D call. This CDR3 region has 15 residues. Germline loops: CDR1 SGHRS, CDR2 YFSETQ. Trimming left V 0 bases short and J 1 base short, with 10 bases between. CDR3 DNA: TGCGCCAGCAGCTTGGACGGCTCTGGTAACTATGGCTACACCTTC. Translating gives CASSLDGSGNYGYTF.

This clone showed up just a few times. V and J are TRBV2 and TRBJ2-3; 14 nucleotides line up with TRBD2. V gave up 6 bases and J gave up 7 bases; unmatched junction bases: 9. Germline V gives CDR1 SNHLY, CDR2 FYNNEI. The CDR3 has 16 amino acids. CDR3 DNA sequence: TGTGCCAGCAGAGTAGGGACTAGCGGGAGCATGAATACGCAGTATTTT. Translating gives CASRVGTSGSMNTQYF.

The rearrangement uses TRBV27 and TRBJ1-2, with D possibly TRBD1 on 6 matching bases. The CDR3 is made up of 16 amino acids. Germline V gene lookup returns CDR1 MNHEY and CDR2 SMNVEV (reference sequence). V gave up 5 bases and J gave up 3 bases, with 19 bases separating them. In nucleotides, the CDR3 is TGTGCCAGCAGTCCAAGTTCGGACAGCTCGTACTATGGCTACACCTTC. Translation gives CASSPSSDSSYYGYTF.

This clone has at least ten counts. The J gene is TRBJ2-7, the V gene TRBV13; 9 bases map to TRBD1. Germline CDR1 is PRHDT and CDR2 is FYEKMQ (reference sequence). V dropped 0 bases and J dropped 3; count of bases not matched to a gene: 3. CDR3 length equals 15 residues. In nucleotides, the CDR3 is TGTGCCAGCAGCTTAGGGCGGGACAGGGTCTACGAGCAGTACTTC. Its protein is CASSLGRDRVYEQYF.

As regards this clone: A read error may account for a junction end that differs from germline. V gene TRBV20-1 combines with J gene TRBJ1-2, with D unresolved. The CDR3 covers 13 residues. Germline CDR1 reads DFQATT; CDR2 reads SNEGSKA (reference sequence). CDR3 coding DNA: TGCAGTGCCACTGGGTCGTTACACTATGGCTCCACCTTC. Amino acids: CSATGSLHYGSTF.

In this sample, this clone turned up a few times. The junction differs from germline at one of its ends, possibly a read error. This sequence joins TRBV20-1 and TRBJ2-2; 7 bases are shared with TRBD2. There are 15 residues in the CDR3. CDR1 DFQATT and CDR2 SNEGSKA come from the germline V gene (reference sequence). This CDR3 is CSSRYSGGNTGELFF. The DNA for the CDR3 is TGCAGTTCTAGATACTCGGGGGGGAACACCGGGGAGCTGTTTTTT.

The chain couples TRBV12-3 or TRBV12-4 to TRBJ2-7; D not resolved. With 2 bases removed from V and 1 base from J, the gap between germline ends came to 9 bases. CDR3 length: 14 residues. The CDR3 DNA is TGTGCCAGCAGTTTATCCTCTGTTTCCTACGAGCAGTACTTC. It is translated as CASSLSSVSYEQYF.